The clone carrying this T cell receptor (beta chain) was seen more than once but under ten times. Researchers prepared the TCRbeta library using unique molecular identifiers, the study reports. TCRdb re-derived calls from the PCR reads in MiXCR, one entry per CDR3 protein. In the table there are around 370,000 distinct CDR3 sequences, 10% of which are singletons. The sample originates from a study of T-cell reconstitution after alpha-beta-depleted transplantation in children. Germline V CDR1 and CDR2: SGHRS, YFSETQ. The CDR3 runs 16 residues. V shed 0 bases and J shed 4 bases, with 16 bases lying between them.

This receptor was obtained from a human donor who donated a stem cell graft to a child with acute lymphoblastic leukemia. The source was PBMCs from the stem cell graft donor, collected from the stem cell graft. The rearrangement uses TRBV5-1 and TRBJ2-5; a weak D match, TRBD1 (7 bases). The CDR3 loop reads CASSLARGTDRETQYF. CDR3 in DNA: TGCGCCAGCAGCTTGGCCCGGGGGACAGATAGAGAGACCCAGTACTTC.